Below are 5 T cell receptor beta chains sequenced from a single sample in a study of CD4 T cells in relation to SARS-CoV-2 and coronaviruses. The protocol was immunoSEQ multiplex PCR, while the TCRdb copy is restricted to in-frame clones and leaves out a portion. Here the sample spans around 25,000 clones, 76% being singletons. CD4+ T cells from unexposed donors were obtained before the COVID-19 pandemic (2011-2018). After nine to ten days of culture, CD4+ T cells were isolated. No antigen has been assigned to these receptors. Sequenced sample: CD4+ T cells from PBMCs, cultured in vitro. These receptors originate from a human donor in good health.

The gene calls are TRBV6-5 and TRBJ2-7; the match to TRBD2 covers 13 bases. The CDR3 loop spans 14 amino acids. In germline, CDR1 is MNHEY, CDR2 SVGAGI. Trimming cost V 7 bases and J 6 bases; bases outside gene matches: 6. CDR3 in DNA: TGTGCCAGCATATCACTAGCGGGAGGGGGCGAGCAGTACTTC. Protein sequence: CASISLAGGGEQYF.

This rearrangement joins TRBV7-2 to TRBJ1-6; D remains unclear. Germline CDR1 reads SGHTA; CDR2 reads FQGNSA. With 4 bases removed from V and 7 bases from J, the gap between germline ends came to 17 bases. This CDR3 has 16 amino acids. CDR3 sequence: CASSSLMATDNSPLHF. CDR3 coding DNA: TGTGCCAGCAGCTCCTTGATGGCCACGGACAATTCACCCCTCCACTTT.

CDR3 residues: CASSATFDRSTEAFF. CDR3 DNA sequence: TGTGCCAGCTCAGCGACCTTTGACAGGAGCACTGAAGCTTTCTTT. The chain has TRBV18 and TRBJ1-1; a weak D match, TRBD1 (6 bases). The CDR3 is 15 residues long. Trimming removed 5 bases at V and 4 bases at J, with 17 bases between. The V gene's germline CDR1 is KGHSH and CDR2 LQKENI. Together with reference TRBV18 and TRBJ1-1, the CDR3 gives the full variable domain: NAGVMQNPRHLVRRRGQEARLRCSPMKGHSHVYWYRQLPEEGLKFMVYLQKENIIDESGMPKERFSAEFPKEGPSILRIQQVVRGDSAAYFCASSATFDRSTEAFFGQGTRLTVV.

CDR3 DNA sequence: TGTGCCACCAGTAACGACAGGGTGAGGGACTATGGCTACACCTTC. Its protein is CATSNDRVRDYGYTF. This chain uses TRBV24-1 with TRBJ1-2, with 7 nucleotides matching TRBD1. Germline V lookup: CDR1 KGHDR, CDR2 SFDVKD. This CDR3 has 15 residues. After removal of 6 bases from V and 3 bases from J, the junction contained 9 bases not matched to a gene.

This clone was picked up a small number of times. The chain joins TRBV27 to TRBJ1-1; unclear D gene. The CDR3 has 12 amino acids. CDR1 is MNHEY and CDR2 is SMNVEV in the germline V gene (reference sequence). Deletions cut 6 bases from V and 11 bases from J, with 16 bases between. The CDR3 nucleotides are TGTGCCAGCAGCCCGGACCGGAGGGCTGCTTTCTTT. As protein: CASSPDRRAAFF.